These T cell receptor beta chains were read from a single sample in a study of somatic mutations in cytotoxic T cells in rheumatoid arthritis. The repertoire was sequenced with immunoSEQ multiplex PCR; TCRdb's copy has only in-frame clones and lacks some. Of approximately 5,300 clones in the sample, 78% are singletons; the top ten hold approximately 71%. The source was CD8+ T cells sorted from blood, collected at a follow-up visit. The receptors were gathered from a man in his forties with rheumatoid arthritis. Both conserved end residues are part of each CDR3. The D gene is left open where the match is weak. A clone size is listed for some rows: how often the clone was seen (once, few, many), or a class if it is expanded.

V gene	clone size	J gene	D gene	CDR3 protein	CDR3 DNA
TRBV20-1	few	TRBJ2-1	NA	CSAAGVREQFF	TGCAGTGCTGCTGGAGTGCGTGAGCAGTTCTTC
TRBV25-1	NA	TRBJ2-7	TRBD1	CASTPTGPSYEQYF	TGTGCCAGCACCCCGACAGGGCCATCCTACGAGCAGTACTTC
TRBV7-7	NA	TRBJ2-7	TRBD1	CARTRQGVKYEQYF	TGTGCTAGAACCCGGCAGGGGGTAAAGTACGAGCAGTACTTC
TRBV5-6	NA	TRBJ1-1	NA	CASSLKGLNTEAFF	TGTGCCAGCAGCTTGAAGGGGCTCAACACTGAAGCTTTCTTT
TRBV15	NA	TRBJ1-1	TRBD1	CATSAGTGGLGTEAFF	TGTGCCACCAGCGCCGGGACAGGGGGCCTGGGCACTGAAGCTTTCTTT
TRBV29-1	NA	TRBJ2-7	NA	CSVELGESFSYEQYF	TGCAGCGTTGAGCTCGGGGAGAGCTTCTCCTACGAGCAGTACTTC
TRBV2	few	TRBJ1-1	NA	CASSEAGLGTEAFF	TGTGCCAGCAGTGAAGCAGGTCTGGGCACTGAAGCTTTCTTT
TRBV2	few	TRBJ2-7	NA	CASGGSSYEQYF	TGTGCCAGCGGCGGCAGCTCCTACGAGCAGTACTTC
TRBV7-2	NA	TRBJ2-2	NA	CASSLVASYTGELFF	TGTGCCAGCAGCTTAGTCGCCAGCTACACCGGGGAGCTGTTTTTT
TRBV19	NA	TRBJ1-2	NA	CASSHPVSFYGYTF	TGTGCCAGTAGTCACCCGGTTTCGTTCTATGGCTACACCTTC
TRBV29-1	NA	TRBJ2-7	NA	CSVETVGTGYEQYF	TGCAGCGTGGAAACGGTGGGAACAGGCTACGAGCAGTACTTC
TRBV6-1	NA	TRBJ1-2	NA	CASITGPASGYTF	TGTGCCAGCATTACCGGGCCTGCGAGTGGCTACACCTTC
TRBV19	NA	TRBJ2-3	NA	CASSMGEKTDTQYF	TGTGCCAGTAGTATGGGGGAGAAAACAGATACGCAGTATTTT
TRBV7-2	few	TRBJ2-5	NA	CASSFLGGQETQYF	TGTGCCAGCAGCTTTTTAGGTGGCCAAGAGACCCAGTACTTC
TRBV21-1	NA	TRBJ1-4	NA	CATSYGEGATNEKLFF	TGTGCCACCTCATATGGAGAGGGTGCAACTAATGAAAAACTGTTTTTT
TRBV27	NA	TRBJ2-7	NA	CASSLSTGYEQYF	TGTGCCAGCAGTTTATCGACGGGGTACGAGCAGTACTTC
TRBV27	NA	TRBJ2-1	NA	CASSLIGGRSNEQFF	TGTGCCAGCAGTTTAATCGGGGGGCGTTCCAATGAGCAGTTCTTC
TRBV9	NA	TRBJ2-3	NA	CASSVGWNTDTQYF	TGTGCCAGCAGCGTGGGTTGGAACACAGATACGCAGTATTTT
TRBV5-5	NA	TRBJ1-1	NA	CASSRDTFGAFF	TGTGCCAGCAGCCGAGACACTTTTGGGGCTTTCTTT
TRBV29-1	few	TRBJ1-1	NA	CSVNGPLNTEAFF	TGCAGCGTTAATGGACCGCTGAACACTGAAGCTTTCTTT
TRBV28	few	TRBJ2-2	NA	CASSLSTNWAGELFF	TGTGCCAGCAGTTTATCCACAAATTGGGCCGGGGAGCTGTTTTTT
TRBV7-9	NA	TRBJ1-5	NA	CASSLGPYQPQHF	TGTGCCAGCAGCTTAGGCCCCTATCAGCCCCAGCATTTT
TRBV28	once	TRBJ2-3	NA	CASSWAASTDTQYF	TGTGCCAGCAGTTGGGCCGCGAGCACAGATACGCAGTATTTT
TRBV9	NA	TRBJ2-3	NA	CASSVRAASTDTQYF	TGTGCCAGCAGCGTCCGCGCCGCTAGCACAGATACGCAGTATTTT
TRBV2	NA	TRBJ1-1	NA	CASSEREQEDTEAFF	TGTGCCAGCAGTGAACGAGAGCAGGAAGACACTGAAGCTTTCTTT
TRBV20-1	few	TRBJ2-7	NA	CSAGSTREQYF	TGCAGTGCGGGGTCTACTCGGGAGCAGTACTTC
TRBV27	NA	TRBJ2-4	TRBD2	CASSFLRGGPYENIQYF	TGTGCCAGCAGTTTCCTCCGGGGGGGGCCATACGAAAACATTCAGTACTTC
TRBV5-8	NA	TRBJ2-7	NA	CASGWGYEQYF	TGTGCCAGCGGTTGGGGCTACGAGCAGTACTTC
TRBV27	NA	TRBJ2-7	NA	CASSQDRRVYEQYF	TGTGCCAGCAGTCAGGACAGACGAGTCTACGAGCAGTACTTC
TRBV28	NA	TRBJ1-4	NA	CASSSLTSNEKLFF	TGTGCCAGCAGTTCACTGACGTCGAATGAAAAACTGTTTTTT
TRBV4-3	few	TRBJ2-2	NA	CASSQVGRVLISGELFF	TGCGCCAGCAGCCAAGTGGGCAGGGTATTGATTTCCGGGGAGCTGTTTTTT
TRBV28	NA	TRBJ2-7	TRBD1	CASSLTGSSYEQYF	TGTGCCAGCAGTCTGACAGGGTCCAGCTACGAGCAGTACTTC
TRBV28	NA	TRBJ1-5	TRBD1	CASSLGQGVSNQPQHF	TGTGCCAGCAGTTTGGGACAGGGGGTTAGCAATCAGCCCCAGCATTTT
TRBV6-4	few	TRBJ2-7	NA	CASSDLVRTAQYEQYF	TGTGCCAGCAGTGATCTGGTTCGGACAGCGCAATACGAGCAGTACTTC
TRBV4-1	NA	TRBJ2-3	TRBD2	CASSPGLGRTHATDTQYF	TGCGCCAGCAGTCCGGGACTAGGAAGGACCCACGCCACAGATACGCAGTATTTT
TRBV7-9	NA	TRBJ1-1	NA	CASSLLGGQDEAFF	TGTGCCAGCAGCCTTTTAGGGGGGCAAGATGAAGCTTTCTTT
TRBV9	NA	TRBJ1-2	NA	CASSGVGPLYGYTF	TGTGCCAGCAGCGGCGTAGGGCCCCTCTATGGCTACACCTTC
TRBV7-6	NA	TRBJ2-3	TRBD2	CASSLAHISGTSTDTQYF	TGTGCCAGCAGCTTAGCCCACATTAGCGGGACTAGCACAGATACGCAGTATTTT
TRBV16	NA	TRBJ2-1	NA	CASSQLLLEEQFF	TGTGCCAGCAGCCAATTACTCCTGGAGGAGCAGTTCTTC
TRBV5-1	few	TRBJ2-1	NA	CASRHGRNEQFF	TGCGCCAGCAGGCACGGGCGGAATGAGCAGTTCTTC
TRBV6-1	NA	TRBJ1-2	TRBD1	CASSESWTGNYGYTF	TGTGCCAGCAGTGAAAGCTGGACAGGCAACTATGGCTACACCTTC
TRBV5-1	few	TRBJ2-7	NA	CASSLEGRAYEQYF	TGCGCCAGCAGCTTGGAGGGCAGGGCCTACGAGCAGTACTTC
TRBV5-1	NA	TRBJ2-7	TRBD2	CASSFSGGTYEQYF	TGCGCCAGCAGCTTCTCCGGGGGGACCTACGAGCAGTACTTC
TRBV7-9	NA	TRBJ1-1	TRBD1	CASSPRDRVVIEAFF	TGTGCCAGCAGCCCACGGGACAGGGTTGTTATTGAAGCTTTCTTT
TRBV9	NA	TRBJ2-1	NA	CASSVVDGGVLNEQFF	TGTGCCAGCAGCGTAGTAGACGGAGGGGTCCTCAATGAGCAGTTCTTC
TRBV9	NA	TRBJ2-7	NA	CASSGRDSRPEQYF	TGTGCCAGCAGCGGCCGGGACTCCCGTCCCGAGCAGTACTTC